This T cell receptor beta chain was recorded in a study of blood T cell repertoires in COVID-19. Overall study: Samples came from the United States, Italy and Spain, spanning acute and convalescent COVID-19. The analysed material was cDNA or gDNA that came from T cells, B-cell-depleted T cells, or PBMCs.

In the source study's methods: Cell counts per sample came from amplifying reference gene primers. The protocol was immunoSEQ multiplex PCR, while the TCRdb copy is restricted to in-frame clones and leaves out a portion. The V and J calls and clone size were taken over from that table, and D and trimming were inferred from the DNA. The sample holds some 120,000 clones; roughly 88% are singletons and the top ten take about 5%. After removal of 4 bases from V and 1 base from J, the junction contained 10 bases not matched to a gene. This CDR3 is built from 17 residues. The germline CDR1 and CDR2 sequences are SGDLS and YYNGEE.

The J gene is TRBJ2-2, the V gene TRBV9, with 7 positions matching TRBD1. The sequence was collected from a human donor in a cohort sampled during active COVID-19. The sequenced sample was peripheral blood. This chain's CDR3 is CASSPPGTALNTGELFF. The CDR3 DNA follows: TGTGCCAGCAGCCCACCCGGGACAGCATTGAACACCGGGGAGCTGTTTTTT.